These 15 T cell receptor beta chains came from one sample sequenced in a study of identical twins. TCRdb re-analysed the 5' RACE reads in MiXCR, keeping a single row per CDR3 protein. Among about 300,000 distinct CDR3 sequences listed, over 9% were seen once. The sample was also linked to a second study, of yellow fever vaccine responses in identical twins.

Input material: CD8+ T cells sorted from blood. The receptors come from a woman aged 18-29 years in good health.

J is TRBJ2-1 and V is TRBV5-4; 10 bases align to TRBD1. V lost 0 bases, J lost 8 bases, and 8 bases stayed unmatched. There are 16 residues in the CDR3. Germline CDR1 reads SGHNT; CDR2 reads YYREEE (reference sequence). The CDR3 DNA sequence: TGTGCCAGCAGCTTGGTGTGGGACAGGGGCAAGGATGAGCAGTTCTTC. It is translated as CASSLVWDRGKDEQFF.

This clonotype has more than one count but fewer than ten. The chain employs TRBV21-1 and TRBJ2-7; TRBD1 is taken as the D call from the table, unchecked against the DNA. TRBV21-1 is a pseudogene segment. This CDR3 is built from 14 residues. This CDR3 is CASSGPRVGYEQYF. The CDR3 region has the DNA TGTGCCAGCAGCGGACCCAGGGTTGGGTACGAGCAGTACTTC.

This clonotype came up many times. V usage is TRBV6-2 or TRBV6-3 and J usage is TRBJ2-5; no definite D call. The CDR3 runs to 11 residues. The germline V gene encodes CDR1 MNHEY and CDR2 SVGEGT. The V gene lost 2 bases and the J gene lost 4 bases, with 2 bases spanning the gap. CDR3 loop: CASSYPETQYF. In DNA, the CDR3 is TGTGCCAGCAGTTACCCAGAGACCCAGTACTTC.

The sample holds a few counts of this clonotype. The chain has TRBV27 and TRBJ2-7; TRBD2 aligns across 11 bases. Trimming removed 7 bases from V and 5 bases from J; junction bases left unmatched: 10. Germline V gives CDR1 MNHEY, CDR2 SMNVEV (reference sequence). This CDR3 is built from 15 residues. This CDR3 is CASMIIAGGPNEQYF. The CDR3 bases are TGTGCCAGCATGATAATAGCGGGAGGGCCAAACGAGCAGTACTTC.

The chain is built from TRBV27 and TRBJ2-5; weak D call: TRBD1 (6 bases). V dropped 5 bases and J dropped 5 bases, with 18 bases sitting between them. CDR3 length: 15 amino acids. Germline V gene data show CDR1 as MNHEY and CDR2 as SMNVEV (reference sequence). CDR3: CASSRRQASGETQYF. The CDR3 region has the DNA TGTGCCAGCAGTCGTAGACAGGCGTCTGGGGAGACCCAGTACTTC.

This clonotype was observed a few times. This chain uses TRBV7-9 with TRBJ2-2; 9 bases map to TRBD1. The CDR3 extends over 15 amino acids. Germline CDR1 and CDR2: SEHNR and FQNEAQ (reference sequence). Losses at the gene ends were 1 base for V and 3 bases for J; bases not matched to a gene: 0. The CDR3: CASSLGTGDTGELFF. CDR3 coding DNA: TGTGCCAGCAGCTTAGGGACAGGGGACACCGGGGAGCTGTTTTTT.

As regards this clonotype: The junction departs from germline at one end; a sequencing error may be responsible. The V and J genes are TRBV20-1 and TRBJ2-1, with D uncertain. Looked up from germline, CDR1 is DFQATT and CDR2 is SNEGSKA (reference sequence). The CDR3 spans 13 residues. In nucleotides, the CDR3 is TGCAGTGCCAGAGACCCCCGTTTTGGTGAGCAGTTCTTC. Translating gives CSARDPRFGEQFF.

This clonotype has more than one count but fewer than ten. CDR3 sequence reads: CASSSSSQSVKAGELFF. Here the CDR3 DNA reads TGTGCCAGCAGCTCCAGTAGCCAGTCGGTAAAGGCCGGGGAGCTGTTTTTT. V is TRBV11-1 and J is TRBJ2-2; the D is unclear. Germline CDR1 is SGHAT and CDR2 is FQDESV (reference sequence). Trimming removed 4 bases at V and 6 bases at J, with 21 bases between. This CDR3 region has 17 residues.

This clonotype was counted a few times. The chain is built from TRBV3-1 and TRBJ2-7; tentative D call: TRBD1 (5 bases). This CDR3 is 13 amino acids long. V lost 4 bases to trimming and J lost 3 bases, with 10 bases between them. Germline loops: CDR1 LGHDT, CDR2 YNNKEL (reference sequence). The CDR3 region has the DNA TGTGCCAGCAGCCCGGACAACATCTACGAGCAGTACTTC. This sequence encodes CASSPDNIYEQYF.

This clonotype was seen only a few times. The genes are TRBV13 and TRBJ2-1; D is possibly TRBD2 (7 bases). Trimming shortened V by 6 bases and J by 13 bases, and 16 bases separated the two germline ends. The CDR3 has 12 residues. Germline V gene data show CDR1 as PRHDT and CDR2 as FYEKMQ (reference sequence). The CDR3 loop is CASRGAGRAQFF. The CDR3 DNA reads as TGTGCCAGCAGGGGGGCGGGGAGGGCCCAGTTCTTC.

This clonotype was counted between two and nine times. V usage is TRBV20-1 and J usage is TRBJ2-7; D is possibly TRBD2 (6 bases). The CDR3 spans 12 residues. Germline CDR1 DFQATT, CDR2 SNEGSKA (reference sequence). Between the trimmed V and J ends, which lost 6 bases and 0 bases, there was a span of 9 bases. CDR3 in amino acids: CSAPDYSYEQYF. In nucleotides, the CDR3 is TGCAGTGCCCCGGACTACTCCTACGAGCAGTACTTC.

This clonotype was detected a few times. The rearrangement links TRBV9 to TRBJ2-1; no firm D call. In germline, CDR1 is SGDLS, CDR2 YYNGEE. The CDR3 totals 16 residues. Trimming removed 6 bases from V and 0 bases from J, with 16 bases in between. CDR3 amino acids: CASTLEDVSSYNEQFF. CDR3 nucleotide sequence: TGTGCCAGCACCTTAGAGGACGTGAGCTCCTACAATGAGCAGTTCTTC.

V gene TRBV7-9 combines with J gene TRBJ1-6; D is perhaps TRBD1 (5 bases). CDR3 length: 16 amino acids. Trimming left V 3 bases short and J 3 bases short, with 12 bases between. Germline CDR1 reads SEHNR; CDR2 reads FQNEAQ (reference sequence). The CDR3 loop is CASSLRTHVYNSPLHF. The DNA for the CDR3 is TGTGCCAGCAGCTTGAGGACACACGTCTATAATTCACCCCTCCACTTT.

This clonotype has a handful of counts. The V call is TRBV7-8, the J call TRBJ1-1; D remains unclear. V lost 5 bases and J 4 bases, leaving 20 bases between the germline ends. This CDR3 contains 16 residues. Germline CDR1 and CDR2: SGHVS and FQNEAQ. The CDR3 spells CASSPVRVHLGTEAFF. CDR3 nucleotide sequence: TGTGCCAGCAGCCCTGTTAGGGTTCATTTGGGCACTGAAGCTTTCTTT.

At least ten counts were recorded for this clonotype. This sequence joins TRBV7-8 and TRBJ1-5; 8 nucleotides agree with TRBD1. The CDR3 is made up of 15 amino acids. From germline, CDR1 is SGHVS and CDR2 FQNEAQ. V trimming: 5 bases; J trimming: 7 bases; junction bases outside the gene matches: 10. As DNA, the CDR3 is TGTGCCAGCAGCCTAGGGACAGGTGTACGGCAGCCCCAGCATTTT. Translating gives CASSLGTGVRQPQHF.